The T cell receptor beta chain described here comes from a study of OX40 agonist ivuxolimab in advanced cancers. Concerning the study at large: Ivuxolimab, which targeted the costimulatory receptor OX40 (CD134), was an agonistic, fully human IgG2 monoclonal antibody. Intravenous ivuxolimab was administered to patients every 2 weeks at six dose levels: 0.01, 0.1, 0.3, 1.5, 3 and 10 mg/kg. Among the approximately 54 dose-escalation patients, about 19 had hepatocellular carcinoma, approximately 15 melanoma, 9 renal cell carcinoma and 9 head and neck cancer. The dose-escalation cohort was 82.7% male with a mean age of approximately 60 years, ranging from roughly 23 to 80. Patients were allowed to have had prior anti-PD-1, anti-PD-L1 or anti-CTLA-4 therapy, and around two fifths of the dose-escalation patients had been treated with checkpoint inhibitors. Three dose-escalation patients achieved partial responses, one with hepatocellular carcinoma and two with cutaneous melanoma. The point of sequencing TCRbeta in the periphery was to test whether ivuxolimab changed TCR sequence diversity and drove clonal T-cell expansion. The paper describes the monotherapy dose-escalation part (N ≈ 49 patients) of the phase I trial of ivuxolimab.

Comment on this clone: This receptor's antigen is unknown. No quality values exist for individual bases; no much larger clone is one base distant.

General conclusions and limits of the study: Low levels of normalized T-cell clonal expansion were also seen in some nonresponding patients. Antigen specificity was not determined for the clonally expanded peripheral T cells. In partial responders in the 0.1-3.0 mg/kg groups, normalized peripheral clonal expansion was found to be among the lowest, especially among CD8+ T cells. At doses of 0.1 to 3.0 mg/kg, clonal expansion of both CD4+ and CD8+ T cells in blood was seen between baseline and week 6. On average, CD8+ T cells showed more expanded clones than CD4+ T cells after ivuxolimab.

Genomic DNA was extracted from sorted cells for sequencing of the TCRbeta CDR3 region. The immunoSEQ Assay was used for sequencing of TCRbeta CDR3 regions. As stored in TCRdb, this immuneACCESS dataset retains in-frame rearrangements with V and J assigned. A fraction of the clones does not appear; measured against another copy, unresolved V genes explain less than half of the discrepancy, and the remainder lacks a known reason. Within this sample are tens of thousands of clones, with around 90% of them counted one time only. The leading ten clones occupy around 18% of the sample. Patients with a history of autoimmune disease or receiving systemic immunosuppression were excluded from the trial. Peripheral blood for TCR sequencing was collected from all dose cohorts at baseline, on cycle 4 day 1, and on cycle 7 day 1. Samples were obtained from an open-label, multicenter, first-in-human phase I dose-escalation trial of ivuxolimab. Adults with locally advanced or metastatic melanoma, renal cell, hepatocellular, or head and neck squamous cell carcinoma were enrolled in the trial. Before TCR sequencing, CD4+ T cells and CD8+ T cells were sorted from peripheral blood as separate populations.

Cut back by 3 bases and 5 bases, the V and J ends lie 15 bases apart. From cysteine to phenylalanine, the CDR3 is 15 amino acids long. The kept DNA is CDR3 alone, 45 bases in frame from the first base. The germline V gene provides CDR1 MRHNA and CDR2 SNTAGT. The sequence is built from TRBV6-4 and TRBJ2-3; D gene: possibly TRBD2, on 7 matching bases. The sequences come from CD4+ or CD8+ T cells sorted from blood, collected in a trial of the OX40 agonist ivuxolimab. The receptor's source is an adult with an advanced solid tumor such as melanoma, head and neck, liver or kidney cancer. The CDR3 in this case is CASSDVAGAGDTQYF. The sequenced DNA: TGTGCCAGCAGTGATGTTGCGGGGGCCGGAGATACGCAGTATTTT.